This T cell receptor beta chain appears in the sequencing data of a study of shared clonotypes between healthy human individuals (dated by TCRdb to 2019 to 2021). About the study as a whole: The cohort comprised a couple of women and a few men aged 18 to 49 years. For each donor, three plates each were used for CD4 naive and CD4 memory, two plates were used for CD8 naive, and one plate was used for CD8 memory. To estimate repertoire size and how much clonotypes are shared between individuals, the study performed deep sequencing of blood TCR repertoires from 4 to 6 healthy adults. To increase sequencing depth and limit assay-specific biases, TCR repertoire library preparation and sequencing were carried out by different laboratories using diverse techniques. Between about 0.9 and 9 billion PBMCs per donor were obtained by leukapheresis. Points the paper makes about the study in general: The genetic and exposure-history diversity represented was limited by the small number of donors. Pairwise subsampling led to the expectation that sequencing depth would affect the degree of clonotype sharing among donors. Compared with non-shared clonotypes, the clonotypes found in all four sorted-subset donors had higher generation probabilities. Rarefaction of sorted-subset datasets indicated incomplete sequencing despite the large sequencing depth. Larger estimated clonotype richness was generally found for naive subsets than for memory subsets. Sampling was restricted to blood, and TCR repertoires in tissue are likely to differ from TCR repertoires in blood. When a handful of donors were compared, the shared fraction of clonotypes was roughly 4.8% for naive CD4, roughly 3.3% for naive CD8, about 2.4% for memory CD4, and approximately 0.4% for memory CD8.

A word on this clone: Its antigen is still unknown. No quality values exist for individual bases; no much larger clone is one base distant.

Healthy HIV-negative adults with no recently reported acute infections or vaccinations were included as donors. All donors were Caucasian adults living in Nashville, Tennessee, USA. CD4+ T cells were enriched through magnetic negative selection, after which naive cells were positively selected on CD45RA and the remaining negative fraction served as the memory subset. Blood was collected by leukapheresis, and PBMCs were isolated by Ficoll-Histopaque density gradient centrifugation and then cryopreserved in liquid nitrogen vapor phase. Analytical flow cytometry was used to check the purity and quantity of each magnetically sorted T cell population. Genomic DNA was isolated from each sorted fraction and quantified by UV absorbance on a Nanodrop 2000c. Between the V and J ends, shortened by 1 base and 3 bases respectively, the junction contains 13 bases. The germline V gene sets CDR1 to SGHTA and CDR2 to FQGTGA. Including cysteine and phenylalanine, the CDR3 has 15 amino acids. Only CDR3 DNA is held: 45 bases, read in frame from base 1.

Using the deep immunoSEQ assay, TCR CDR3 regions were amplified from genomic DNA by multiplex PCR. Extracted genomic DNA from each cell subset was distributed evenly across all wells of several immunoSEQ 96-well plates, and each plate was treated as a replicate. For sorted subsets, 150 to 250 ng of genomic DNA, equivalent to 30,000 or so T cell genomes, went into each replicate PCR. The purified libraries were quantified using a Qubit 3.0 fluorometer, sized with a Bioanalyzer 2100, and then quantified again using the KAPA Library Quantification kit. Every immunoSEQ 96-well plate was sequenced on a dedicated single-read 150-cycle Illumina NextSeq 550 flow cell. The original pipeline was this. Because only junctional sequences without quality scores were contained in the immunoSEQ output, filtering matching that applied to full-length reads could not be performed. Sequences were annotated with PyIR, a Python wrapper for IgBLAST v1.9, using IMGT germline references to assign V/J genes and CDR3. Any read was removed if the V/J assignment was weak (E-value above 1e-6), the CDR3 was missing, or the read contained stop codons, out-of-frame junctions, or ambiguous translated residues. V3J clonotypes were defined by identical inferred V gene, J gene, and CDR3 amino acid sequence. Percentage overlap between repertoires was computed as shared unique clonotypes divided by the size of the smaller repertoire. Repertoire richness was assessed with RTK rarefaction, the Chao1 estimator, and Recon v2.1 estimates of unobserved clonotypes. For all TCRbeta clonotypes obtained by the gDNA method from a handful of donors, generation probabilities were computed with OLGA. What TCRdb holds here is the immuneACCESS table cut down to in-frame rearrangements. Part of the clones is not present; checked against another copy, under half of the missing clones reflect an unresolved V gene, and the others are unexplained. The V and J calls and the clone size are those of that table, but D and trimming were determined from the DNA. Present in this sample are about 1.1 million clones, around three quarters of which were seen just once. The top ten clonotypes cover 0.85% to 1% of the sample.

This chain joins TRBV7-3 to TRBJ2-7; the D gene identity is not certain. The sequence was obtained from a man younger than 30 in good health. Some clones in this sample may be carry-over from other donors' samples. Sequenced sample: memory CD4+ T cells from PBMCs. The cell subset or site label corresponds to: CD45RA-negative fraction. The encoded CDR3 is CASSLIRASGYEQYF. The sequenced DNA: TGTGCCAGCAGCTTAATCCGAGCTTCCGGCTACGAGCAGTACTTC.